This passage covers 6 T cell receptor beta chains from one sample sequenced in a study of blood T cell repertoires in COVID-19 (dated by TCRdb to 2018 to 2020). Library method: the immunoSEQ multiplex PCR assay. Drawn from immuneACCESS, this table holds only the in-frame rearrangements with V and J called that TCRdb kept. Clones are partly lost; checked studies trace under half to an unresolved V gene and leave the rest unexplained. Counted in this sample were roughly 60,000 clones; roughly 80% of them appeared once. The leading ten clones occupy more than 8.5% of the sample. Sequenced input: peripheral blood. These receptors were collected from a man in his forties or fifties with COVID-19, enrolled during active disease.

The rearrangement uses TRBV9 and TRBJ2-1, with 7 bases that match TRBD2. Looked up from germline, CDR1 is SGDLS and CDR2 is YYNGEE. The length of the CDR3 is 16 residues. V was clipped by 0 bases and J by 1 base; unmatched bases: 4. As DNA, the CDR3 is TGTGCCAGCAGCGTAGAGCGCGGGAGTTCCTACAATGAGCAGTTCTTC. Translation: CASSVERGSSYNEQFF.

CDR3 sequence: CAWDPGGDPSNQPQHF. In nucleotides, the CDR3 is TGTGCCTGGGACCCGGGGGGGGATCCAAGCAATCAGCCCCAGCATTTT. The chain couples TRBV30 to TRBJ1-5; TRBD1 is a possible D gene (5 bases). There are 16 residues in the CDR3. Deletions cut 5 bases from V and 1 base from J, with 18 bases between. Germline V lookup: CDR1 GTSNPN, CDR2 SVGIG (reference sequence).

The CDR3 reads CASSQRTGWNEKLFF. Here the CDR3 DNA reads TGTGCCAGCAGCCAACGGACAGGGTGGAATGAAAAACTGTTTTTT. This chain links TRBV7-2 with TRBJ1-4; 8 bases align to TRBD1. J gave up 5 bases and V 5 bases, and 7 bases lay outside the gene matches. Per germline, CDR1 SGHTA and CDR2 FQGNSA. CDR3 size: 15 residues.

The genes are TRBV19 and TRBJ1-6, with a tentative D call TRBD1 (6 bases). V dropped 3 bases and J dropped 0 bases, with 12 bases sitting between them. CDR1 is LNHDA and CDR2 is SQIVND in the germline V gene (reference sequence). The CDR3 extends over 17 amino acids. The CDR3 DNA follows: TGTGCCAGTAGTATGGGGGCCCCGAGCTCCTATAATTCACCCCTCCACTTT. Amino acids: CASSMGAPSSYNSPLHF. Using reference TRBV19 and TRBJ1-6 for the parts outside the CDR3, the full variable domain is DGGITQSPKYLFRKEGQNVTLSCEQNLNHDAMYWYRQDPGQGLRLIYYSQIVNDFQKGDIAEGYSVSREKKESFPLTVTSAQKNPTAFYLCASSMGAPSSYNSPLHFGNGTRLTVT.

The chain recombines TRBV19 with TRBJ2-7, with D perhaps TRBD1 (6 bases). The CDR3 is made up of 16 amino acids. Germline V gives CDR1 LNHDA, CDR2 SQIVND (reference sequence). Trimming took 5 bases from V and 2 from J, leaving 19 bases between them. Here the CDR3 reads CASSSPSGRQAYEQYF. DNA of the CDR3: TGTGCCAGTAGTTCTCCATCGGGAAGACAGGCCTACGAGCAGTACTTC.

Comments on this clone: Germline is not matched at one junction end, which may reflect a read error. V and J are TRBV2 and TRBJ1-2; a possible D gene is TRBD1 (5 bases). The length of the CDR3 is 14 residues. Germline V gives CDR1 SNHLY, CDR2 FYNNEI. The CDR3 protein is CASSLGGGNYGYTF. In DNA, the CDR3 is TGTGCCAGCAGTTTGGGGGGAGGGAACTACGGCTACACCTTC.